This T cell receptor (beta chain) was sequenced in a study of control samples from healthy donors and cancer patients. Repertoires were generated with immunoSEQ multiplex PCR, while TCRdb's copy carries only in-frame clones and drops some. The repertoire has 84,000 or so clones, roughly 89% of them found once; the top ten carry 15% to 19%. The germline gives CDR1 SGHNT, CDR2 YYREEE (reference sequence). V was pared by 1 base and J by 5 bases, with 22 bases between. CDR3 length: 17 amino acids. This clone was recorded once. The chain links TRBV5-4 to TRBJ2-7, with D perhaps matching TRBD1 or TRBD2 (6 bases each). The sequencing sample was made of blood. The TCR comes from a man aged 25 to 40 in good health. The CDR3 reads CASSLKWTTYAGDEQYF. CDR3 nucleotides: TGTGCCAGCAGCTTGAAGTGGACTACCTACGCAGGGGACGAGCAGTACTTC.